The rows below give T cell receptor beta chains drawn from one sample of a study of cytomegalovirus exposure and HLA in healthy donors. Here immunoSEQ multiplex PCR was the method, and the copy in TCRdb shows in-frame clones only, minus some. The table lists about 76,000 clones, approximately 81% of them singletons. Material: PBMCs. The receptors originated from a woman aged 40-49 years in good health and CMV-seropositive. Both conserved end residues are part of each CDR3. Each record gives: D gene, clone size, J gene, V gene, CDR3 protein, CDR3 DNA. The D gene is left open where the match is weak. Size values are once, few and many counts, or a class for expanded clones, and some rows have none.

TRBD2 | NA | TRBJ2-3 | TRBV19 | CASSKRLAGDSDTQYF | TGTGCCAGTAGTAAAAGACTAGCGGGGGATTCGGATACGCAGTATTTT
TRBD1 | NA | TRBJ2-3 | TRBV28 | CASSLRQGAADTQYF | TGTGCCAGCAGTTTGCGGCAGGGGGCGGCAGATACGCAGTATTTT
NA | NA | TRBJ2-7 | TRBV23-1 | CASRTGNLSYEQYF | TGCGCCAGCAGAACAGGTAACCTCTCCTACGAGCAGTACTTC
TRBD1 | NA | TRBJ2-2 | TRBV7-2 | CASSLVGTGRAGELFF | TGTGCCAGCAGCTTAGTTGGGACAGGGAGGGCCGGGGAGCTGTTTTTT
NA | NA | TRBJ1-6 | TRBV27 | CASSHRTGSGDSPLHF | TGTGCCAGCAGTCACAGAACGGGCTCGGGAGATTCACCCCTCCACTTT
NA | NA | TRBJ2-1 | TRBV5-8 | CASSSLPGTPHNEQFF | TGTGCCAGCAGCTCTTTACCGGGAACCCCACACAATGAGCAGTTCTTC
NA | NA | TRBJ1-5 | TRBV6-5 | CASSKEGGQPQHF | TGTGCCAGCAGTAAAGAGGGAGGTCAGCCCCAGCATTTT
TRBD1 | NA | TRBJ2-5 | TRBV5-1 | CASRPDRGQETQYF | TGCGCCAGCAGACCGGACAGGGGCCAAGAGACCCAGTACTTC
NA | NA | TRBJ2-6 | TRBV10-3 | CANNDRLPNLNVLTF | TGTGCCAACAATGACAGGCTCCCTAATCTAAACGTCCTGACTTTC
NA | NA | TRBJ2-3 | TRBV5-1 | CASSLAQGGPTDTQYF | TGCGCCAGCAGCTTGGCTCAGGGGGGACCCACAGATACGCAGTATTTT
TRBD1 | NA | TRBJ2-4 | TRBV11-2 | CASSPGQGVDIQYF | TGTGCCAGCAGCCCCGGACAGGGGGTTGACATTCAGTACTTC
TRBD1 | NA | TRBJ1-4 | TRBV9 | CASSPHPGTGDEKLFF | TGTGCCAGCAGCCCCCACCCCGGGACAGGGGATGAAAAACTGTTTTTT
TRBD2 | NA | TRBJ2-5 | TRBV10-3 | CAISGLGLAGDQETQYF | TGTGCCATCAGTGGCTTAGGGCTAGCGGGGGATCAAGAGACCCAGTACTTC
TRBD1 | NA | TRBJ2-1 | TRBV5-1 | CASSLVFEGANEQFF | TGCGCCAGCAGCTTGGTATTTGAGGGGGCGAATGAGCAGTTCTTC
TRBD2 | once | TRBJ2-3 | TRBV7-2 | CASSLAKRGGRTDTQYF | TGTGCCAGCAGCTTAGCGAAGCGGGGGGGCCGGACAGATACGCAGTATTTT
TRBD2 | NA | TRBJ2-3 | TRBV7-2 | CASSPGLAGGTDTQYF | TGTGCCAGCAGCCCGGGACTAGCGGGGGGCACAGATACGCAGTATTTT
NA | medium-sized | TRBJ1-6 | TRBV5-6 | CASSLRLEGNSPLHF | TGTGCCAGCAGCTTGCGGTTAGAGGGCAATTCACCCCTCCACTTT
NA | NA | TRBJ2-2 | TRBV29-1 | CSVTPVGSLTGELFF | TGCAGCGTTACCCCCGTCGGGTCTCTGACCGGGGAGCTGTTTTTT
NA | NA | TRBJ1-5 | TRBV5-4 | CASSLGQDSNQPQHF | TGTGCCAGCAGCTTGGGACAGGATAGCAATCAGCCCCAGCATTTT
TRBD2 | NA | TRBJ2-1 | TRBV7-2 | CASSLGGIPEQFF | TGTGCCAGCAGTTTGGGGGGGATCCCTGAGCAGTTCTTC
TRBD1 | NA | TRBJ1-4 | TRBV7-2 | CASSGPDRGWDEKLFF | TGTGCCAGCAGCGGCCCGGACAGGGGATGGGATGAAAAACTGTTTTTT
NA | NA | TRBJ2-2 | TRBV19 | CASSIVGVSTGELFF | TGTGCCAGTAGTATAGTCGGGGTCTCAACCGGGGAGCTGTTTTTT
NA | NA | TRBJ1-6 | TRBV28 | CASSLDTPSPLHF | TGTGCCAGCAGTTTGGACACCCCTTCACCCCTCCACTTT
NA | NA | TRBJ2-5 | TRBV4-1 | CASSQIPRGSWRETQYF | TGCGCCAGCAGCCAAATCCCCCGGGGGTCTTGGAGAGAGACCCAGTACTTC
NA | NA | TRBJ2-1 | TRBV9 | CASSVDPGGRYNEQFF | TGTGCCAGCAGCGTAGACCCGGGGGGCCGTTACAATGAGCAGTTCTTC
NA | NA | TRBJ2-2 | TRBV6-4 | CASSADRNTGELFF | TGTGCCAGCAGTGCGGACAGGAACACCGGGGAGCTGTTTTTT
TRBD1 | NA | TRBJ1-5 | TRBV27 | CASTLIGTGGSNQPQHF | TGTGCCAGCACTCTTATAGGGACAGGGGGGAGCAATCAGCCCCAGCATTTT